Listed below are T cell receptor beta chains from one sample, sequenced in a study of identical twins. TCRdb reprocessed the 5' RACE reads with MiXCR, giving one entry per CDR3 protein. The sample includes about 690,000 distinct CDR3 sequences, less than 7% seen only once; the top ten take about 2%. The sequencing input was naive T cells sorted from blood. These receptors originate from a man younger than 35 in good health. The CDR3 runs from the conserved cysteine through the conserved F or W. A D gene is named only where the DNA matches it firmly. Clone size is shown for a subset of rows, as once, few, many or a class of expanded clone.

J,size,D,V,DNA,CDR3
TRBJ2-1,-,-,TRBV27,TGTGCCAGCAACCCCGGGGTCCCCATGGGGAATGAGCAGTTCTTC,CASNPGVPMGNEQFF
TRBJ2-1,many,-,TRBV12-3/TRBV12-4,TGTGCCAGCAGTCCACGGGCCATCTCCTACAATGAGCAGTTCTTC,CASSPRAISYNEQFF
TRBJ2-3,many,TRBD2,TRBV5-1,TGCGCCAGCAGGGGCCTGACTAGCGGGAAAGCAGATACGCAGTATTTT,CASRGLTSGKADTQYF
TRBJ2-1,many,TRBD1,TRBV5-1,TGCGCCAGCAGCACCCGGGACAGGACTACCCTCTCCTACAATGAGCAGTTCTTC,CASSTRDRTTLSYNEQFF
TRBJ2-2,many,-,TRBV5-5,TGTGCCAGCAGCCCATTCCGGACAGCAAACACCGGGGAGCTGTTTTTT,CASSPFRTANTGELFF
TRBJ2-5,-,TRBD2,TRBV5-1,TGCGCCAGCAGCTCATCGGGACTAGCGGTACAAGAGACCCAGTACTTC,CASSSSGLAVQETQYF
TRBJ1-5,many,-,TRBV12-3/TRBV12-4,TGTGCCAGCAGATGGGAAGGGCCCCAGCATTTT,CASRWEGPQHF
TRBJ1-2,many,TRBD1,TRBV12-3/TRBV12-4,TGTGCCAGCACCCAAGTCGGGACAGGGGATGGCTACACCTTC,CASTQVGTGDGYTF
TRBJ2-2,few,TRBD2,TRBV19,TGTGCCAGTAGTACGATAGCGGGAGGCACCGGGGAGCTGTTTTTT,CASSTIAGGTGELFF
TRBJ2-2,few,TRBD2,TRBV7-9,TGTGCCAGCAGCTGGGGAGGGGTCAACACCGGGGAGCTGTTTTTT,CASSWGGVNTGELFF
TRBJ2-2,many,TRBD2,TRBV5-1,TGCGCCAGCAGCCAGTTAGCGGGGCCCGGGGAGCTGTTTTTT,CASSQLAGPGELFF
TRBJ2-4,few,-,TRBV4-2,TGTGCCAGCAGCCCTCCCCTAAAGGGAAACATTCAGTACTTC,CASSPPLKGNIQYF
TRBJ2-1,few,TRBD1,TRBV24-1,TGTGCCACCAGTGATTTGCATTTTGGGACAGCGCAGTTCTTC,CATSDLHFGTAQFF
TRBJ2-7,few,TRBD1,TRBV7-8,TGTGCCAGCAGCTCAGGGACAGGGAGCCAAGAGCAGTACTTC,CASSSGTGSQEQYF
TRBJ2-5,-,-,TRBV30,TGTGCCTGGAGTGTAATGGGCAGCCAAGAGACCCAGTACTTC,CAWSVMGSQETQYF
TRBJ2-1,many,TRBD2,TRBV6-4,TGTGCCAGCAGTGACTGGGTCGGGAGGGCCAAGGGTGAGCAGTTCTTC,CASSDWVGRAKGEQFF
TRBJ2-1,few,-,TRBV7-2,TGTGCCAGCAGCTTAGCGCCATTCCCTGTGAACAATGAGCAGTTCTTC,CASSLAPFPVNNEQFF
TRBJ1-5,few,-,TRBV3-1,TGTGCCAGCAGCCAAGATACAGGGCGAAATCAGCCCCAGCATTTT,CASSQDTGRNQPQHF
TRBJ2-7,-,-,TRBV27,TGTGCCAGCAGTTTAGGTCAGGGGCACCTCTACGAGCAGTACTTC,CASSLGQGHLYEQYF
TRBJ2-2,many,-,TRBV5-6,TGTGCCAGCAGCTTGGAGAACGTTCTCAGACGAAACACCGGGGAGCTGTTTTTT,CASSLENVLRRNTGELFF
TRBJ1-1,many,-,TRBV29-1,TGCAGCGGTATCGAGAACACTGAAGCTTTCTTT,CSGIENTEAFF
TRBJ2-5,-,TRBD1,TRBV5-5,TGTGCCAGCAGCTTATACAGGGGCCCCGGTCGGGAGACCCAGTACTTC,CASSLYRGPGRETQYF
TRBJ2-1,many,TRBD2,TRBV20-1,TGCAGGGGGACGGGAGGGCCTGGTGAGCAGTTCTTC,CRGTGGPGEQFF
TRBJ2-1,many,-,TRBV7-8,TGTGCCAGCAGCTTAGGGCCGGTGTCCGATGAGCAGTTCTTC,CASSLGPVSDEQFF
TRBJ2-5,few,TRBD2,TRBV7-8,TGTGCCAGCAGCTTTACCGGGACTAGCCTCCGAGAGACCCAGTACTTC,CASSFTGTSLRETQYF
TRBJ1-3,many,-,TRBV12-3/TRBV12-4,TGTGCCAGCAGTGGACGGGACTCTGGAAACACCATATATTTT,CASSGRDSGNTIYF
TRBJ1-6,many,-,TRBV28,TGTGCCAGCAGTTCCGGCCAGGGGAATAATTCACCCCTCCACTTT,CASSSGQGNNSPLHF
TRBJ2-5,many,TRBD2,TRBV27,TGTGCCAGCAGTTCCCGACTAGCGGATTGGCCGAAGACCCAGTACTTC,CASSSRLADWPKTQYF
TRBJ2-1,many,TRBD2,TRBV27,TGTGCCACCATGGGACTAGCGGGAGAGAATGAGCAGTTCTTC,CATMGLAGENEQFF
TRBJ1-2,few,-,TRBV14,TGTGCCAGCAGCCAACAGGGATCCAACTATGGCTACACCTTC,CASSQQGSNYGYTF
TRBJ1-2,many,-,TRBV7-9,TGTGCCAGCAGCTTTCCGCCGACGAACTATGGCTACACCTTC,CASSFPPTNYGYTF
TRBJ2-1,many,-,TRBV9,TGTGCCAGCAGCGCAGGGGGGAGCGTGTATGAGCAGTTCTTC,CASSAGGSVYEQFF
TRBJ2-5,many,-,TRBV6-1,TGTGCCAGCAGCTCACTGGTGACGGAGACCCAGTACTTC,CASSSLVTETQYF
TRBJ1-2,-,-,TRBV7-9,TGTGCCAGCACCGAACTAGGGGGGGCTAACTATGGCTACACCTTC,CASTELGGANYGYTF
TRBJ1-2,many,TRBD1,TRBV12-3/TRBV12-4,TGTGCCAGCAGTTTTCTGGGACAGGGGTTGACCGATGGCTACACCTTC,CASSFLGQGLTDGYTF
TRBJ1-1,many,-,TRBV12-3/TRBV12-4,TGTGCCAGCAGTTTAGTACACCAGGGATCTGAAGCTTTCTTT,CASSLVHQGSEAFF
TRBJ2-1,many,TRBD2,TRBV18,TGTGCCAGCTCACCGACTAGCGGGAGCTTGAGGCAGTTCTTC,CASSPTSGSLRQFF
TRBJ2-7,few,-,TRBV6-2/TRBV6-3,TGTGCCAGCGCGGGGCCAGCCTACGAGCAGTACTTC,CASAGPAYEQYF
TRBJ2-7,-,-,TRBV7-9,TGTGCCAGCAGCACCGCAGGGGTTGCCTACGAGCAGTACTTC,CASSTAGVAYEQYF
TRBJ2-1,few,-,TRBV19,TGTGCCAGTAGTACAACCGGGCCCCGGAATGAGCAGTTCTTC,CASSTTGPRNEQFF
TRBJ1-2,-,-,TRBV27,TGTGCCAGCGGACCCAGGACAGAGGCCTATGGCTACACCTTC,CASGPRTEAYGYTF
TRBJ1-1,many,TRBD1,TRBV7-2,TGTGCCAGCAGCTTTGACAGGGGGAACACTGAAGCTTTCTTT,CASSFDRGNTEAFF
TRBJ2-2,many,-,TRBV12-3/TRBV12-4,TGTGCCAGCAGGGTTAGCGGATCGAACACCGGGGAGCTGTTTTTT,CASRVSGSNTGELFF
TRBJ2-1,few,-,TRBV7-2,TGTGCCAGCAGCTTCGATAACAATGAGCAGTTCTTC,CASSFDNNEQFF
TRBJ2-4,few,TRBD2,TRBV11-1,TGTGCCAGCGGTCCTAGCGGGAGTTTGTGGGCCAAAAACATTCAGTACTTC,CASGPSGSLWAKNIQYF
TRBJ2-1,many,TRBD2,TRBV7-9,TGTGCCATCGTACTTCGACTAGCGGGAGACTATGAGCAGTTCTTC,CAIVLRLAGDYEQFF
TRBJ2-2,many,-,TRBV5-1,TGCGCCAGCAGCTTGGATCAGGGCTTCACCGGGGAGCTGTTTTTT,CASSLDQGFTGELFF
TRBJ2-1,many,-,TRBV7-9,TGTGCCAGCAGCTTCCGGATCAGGGGAAGCTCCTACAATGAGCAGTTCTTC,CASSFRIRGSSYNEQFF